The sample holds a few counts of the clone carrying this TCR beta chain. MiXCR, applied by TCRdb to the 5' RACE reads, yields one record per CDR3 protein. The repertoire holds approximately 47,000 distinct CDR3 sequences, with roughly 9.4% as singletons. V trimming: 1 base; J trimming: 9 bases; junction bases outside the gene matches: 8. CDR3 size: 15 residues. The germline gives CDR1 MGHRA, CDR2 YSYEKL. The data derive from a study of early T cells in non-severe SARS-CoV-2 infection. V gene TRBV4-1 combines with J gene TRBJ2-1, with 8 bases lining up with TRBD2. The sample was whole blood, taken at baseline. The sequence was collected from an adult who was a healthcare worker with PCR-confirmed SARS-CoV-2 infection or an uninfected control (not recorded which). The CDR3 loop reads CASSQVDGRVPEQFF. The CDR3, as DNA: TGCGCCAGCAGCCAAGTGGACGGGAGGGTCCCTGAGCAGTTCTTC.